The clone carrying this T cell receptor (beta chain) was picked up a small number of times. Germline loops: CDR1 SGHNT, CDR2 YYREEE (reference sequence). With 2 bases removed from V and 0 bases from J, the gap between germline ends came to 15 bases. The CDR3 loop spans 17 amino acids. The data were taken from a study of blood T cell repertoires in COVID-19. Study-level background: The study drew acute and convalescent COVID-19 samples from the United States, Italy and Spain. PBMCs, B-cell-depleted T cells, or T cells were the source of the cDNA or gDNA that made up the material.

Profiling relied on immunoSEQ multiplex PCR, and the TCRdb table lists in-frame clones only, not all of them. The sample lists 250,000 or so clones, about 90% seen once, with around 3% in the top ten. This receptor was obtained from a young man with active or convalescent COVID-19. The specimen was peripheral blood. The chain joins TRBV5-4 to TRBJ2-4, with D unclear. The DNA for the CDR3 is TGTGCCAGCAGCTTACCTGGTGATCCACTAGCCAAAAACATTCAGTACTTC. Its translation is CASSLPGDPLAKNIQYF.